This TCR beta chain comes out of a study of CD8+ T cells in alopecia areata. The wider study: Tofacitinib administration to treated patients was oral, at 5 to 10 mg twice daily.

Germline-derived CDR1 and CDR2 are SGHTA and FQGNSA. V was trimmed by 2 bases and J by 5 bases, leaving 15 bases between them. The CDR3 loop spans 16 amino acids. To note about this clone: Antigen specificity is unknown.

Reverse transcription of extracted RNA yielded cDNA, which provided the sequencing template. TCRdb's table, derived via immunoSEQ multiplex PCR, lists solely in-frame clones and lacks some. Of about 110,000 clones detected, 56% appear once; the ten largest clones hold 3% to 3.5%. Treatment meaning: oral pan-JAK inhibitor, 5-10 mg twice daily. Sorting from PBMCs produced CD4+ and CD8+ T cells. Study-wide results and caveats: Patients displayed less clarity in TCR sharing than mice, a finding possibly related to HLA. Higher clonality and more expanded CD8+ clones appeared in lesional than normal scalp.

The V gene is TRBV7-2, the J gene TRBJ2-2, with unresolved D. The sample in question was CD4+ T cells sorted from blood, obtained at week 24, from a patient treated with tofacitinib. The origin of this receptor is a human donor with alopecia areata. The CDR3 sequence: CASSLPFGVGTGELFF. CDR3 in DNA: TGTGCCAGCAGCTTACCTTTTGGGGTAGGAACCGGGGAGCTGTTTTTT.